This T cell receptor beta chain was identified in a study of cytomegalovirus exposure and HLA in healthy donors. The records do not include a CMV serostatus for this donor. Details on this clone: The antigen is unknown.

The CDR3 runs 16 residues. The V and J ends lost 5 bases and 4 bases, in that order; junction bases with no gene match: 7. Germline values: CDR1 SGHTS, CDR2 YDEGEE. Study-level results: In vitro data verified three CMV-associated chains as specific for CMV antigens.

Primers: 60 Vbeta forward and 13 Jbeta reverse. The data were produced by immunoSEQ multiplex PCR, yet TCRdb's version contains in-frame clones alone and is incomplete. Altogether 68,000 or so clones are present, about 81% being singletons, with the ten largest covering about 6.8%. This sequence was found in a human donor in good health. The chain links TRBV5-8 to TRBJ2-1; TRBD2 aligns across 12 bases. The sequenced material came from PBMCs. The CDR3 region has the DNA TGTGCCAGCAGTTATGGACTAGCGGGGCGGTACAATGAGCAGTTCTTC. Its protein is CASSYGLAGRYNEQFF.